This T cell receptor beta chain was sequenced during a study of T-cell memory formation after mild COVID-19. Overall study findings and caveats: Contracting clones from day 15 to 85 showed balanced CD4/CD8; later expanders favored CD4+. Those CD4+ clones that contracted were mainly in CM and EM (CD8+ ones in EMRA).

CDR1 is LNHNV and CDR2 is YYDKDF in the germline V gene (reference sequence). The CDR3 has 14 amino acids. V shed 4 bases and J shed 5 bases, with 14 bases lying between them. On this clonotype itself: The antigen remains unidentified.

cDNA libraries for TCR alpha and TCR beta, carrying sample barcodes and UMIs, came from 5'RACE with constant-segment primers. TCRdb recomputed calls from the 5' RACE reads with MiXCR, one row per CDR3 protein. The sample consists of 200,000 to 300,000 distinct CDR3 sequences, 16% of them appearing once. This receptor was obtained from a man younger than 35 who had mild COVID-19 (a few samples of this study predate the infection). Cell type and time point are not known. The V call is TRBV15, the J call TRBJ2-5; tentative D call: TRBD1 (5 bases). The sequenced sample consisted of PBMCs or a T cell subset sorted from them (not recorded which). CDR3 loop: CATSIYRLGETQYF. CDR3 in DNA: TGTGCCACCAGCATCTACAGGTTGGGCGAGACCCAGTACTTC.